This T cell receptor (beta chain) was identified during a study of T cells in localized non-small cell lung cancer. Points from the study as a whole: Higher blood T cell density tracked longer overall survival. Among the top 100 tumor clones, a median around 62 appeared in adjacent lung.

V lost 0 bases, J lost 3 bases, and 10 bases lay in between. Germline loops: CDR1 ENHRY, CDR2 SYGVKD. The CDR3 consists of 15 residues. For this clone: Antigen specificity is unknown.

Sequenced by immunoSEQ multiplex PCR; TCRdb stores in-frame clones only, minus some. The sample carries tens of thousands of clones, over 80% recorded once. The sample consisted of peripheral blood mononuclear cells, taken before any cancer treatment. This TCR was recovered from a man between 40 and 70 years old with stage III lung adenocarcinoma. This chain uses TRBV10-3 with TRBJ2-3, with a tentative D call TRBD1 (5 bases). The CDR3 DNA reads as TGTGCCATCAGTGAGTCTCAGGGAACGACAGATACGCAGTATTTT. As protein: CAISESQGTTDTQYF.